The 22 T cell receptor beta chains below were found in one sample sequenced in a study of cytotoxic CD8 clonotypes in ibrutinib-treated CLL. Clones were read by immunoSEQ multiplex PCR, and TCRdb kept only the in-frame ones, dropping some. The sample holds 200,000 or so clones, 75% to 85% seen once. The source material was PBMCs, sampled after 12 months of ibrutinib treatment. The receptors stem from a human donor with chronic lymphocytic leukemia.

This rearrangement joins TRBV5-1 to TRBJ1-6; no definite D call. V dropped 1 base and J dropped 8 bases, with 13 bases sitting between them. The CDR3 totals 15 residues. The germline V gene encodes CDR1 SGHRS and CDR2 YFSETQ. The CDR3 region has the DNA TGCGCCAGCAGCTTGCTCAGGCCCCAGGATTCACCCCTCCACTTT. Translation gives CASSLLRPQDSPLHF.

The chain carries TRBV13 and TRBJ2-7; 7 nucleotides line up with TRBD2. J lost 4 bases, V lost 0 bases, and 6 bases had no gene match. The CDR3 runs 15 residues. CDR1 and CDR2 (germline): PRHDT, FYEKMQ (reference sequence). CDR3 amino acids: CASSLGAGARYEQYF. As DNA, the CDR3 is TGTGCCAGCAGCTTAGGCGCGGGAGCACGATACGAGCAGTACTTC.

This clone was seen just once. The chain joins TRBV9 to TRBJ2-2; TRBD1 is a possible D gene (8 bases). V lost 4 bases and J lost 4, with 11 bases in between. The CDR3 has 14 residues. Germline CDR1 and CDR2: SGDLS and YYNGEE. The CDR3 nucleotides read TGTGCCAGCAGCACAGGGGGGGCCACCGGGGAGCTGTTTTTT. It encodes CASSTGGATGELFF.

This clone was observed at least ten times. The V gene is TRBV7-9, the J gene TRBJ2-3; unclear D gene. Trimming left V 1 base short and J 1 base short, with 3 bases between. The CDR3 covers 13 residues. Per the germline V gene, CDR1 is SEHNR and CDR2 is FQNEAQ (reference sequence). This chain's CDR3 is CASSLEGTDTQYF. The DNA of the CDR3 is TGTGCCAGCAGCTTAGAAGGCACAGATACGCAGTATTTT.

The chain couples TRBV7-9 to TRBJ2-5; D is uncertain. The V end was cut by 1 base, the J end by 6 bases, with 15 bases between. Germline CDR1 reads SEHNR; CDR2 reads FQNEAQ (reference sequence). The CDR3 length is 15 residues. As DNA, the CDR3 is TGTGCCAGCAGCTTAGGTTCAAGGCCGCCGAAGACCCAGTACTTC. Amino acids: CASSLGSRPPKTQYF.

The chain combines TRBV21-1 with TRBJ2-5. TRBV21-1 is listed as a pseudogene. The CDR3 is 15 residues long. The CDR3 region is CASSPKGTLQETQYF. The CDR3 nucleotides are TGTGCCAGCAGCCCTAAGGGCACCCTCCAAGAGACCCAGTACTTC.

The table lists this clone with a few counts. The V gene is TRBV7-9, the J gene TRBJ2-7, with a weak D call TRBD2 (5 bases). Germline CDR1 is SEHNR and CDR2 is FQNEAQ (reference sequence). V lost 7 bases to trimming and J lost 2 bases, with 12 bases between them. This CDR3 contains 13 residues. CDR3 protein: CASNGEGPYEQYF. CDR3 DNA sequence: TGTGCCAGCAACGGGGAAGGCCCCTACGAGCAGTACTTC.

The chain links TRBV7-6 to TRBJ2-3; weak D call: TRBD2 (6 bases). The V end was cut by 1 base, the J end by 3 bases, with 17 bases between. Per germline, CDR1 SGHVS and CDR2 FNYEAQ. The CDR3 runs 17 residues. Here the CDR3 reads CASSLELRLATTDTQYF. CDR3 bases: TGTGCCAGCAGCTTAGAATTGAGGCTAGCGACTACAGATACGCAGTATTTT.

The chain carries TRBV11-2 and TRBJ2-5; D not certain. CDR1 and CDR2 (germline): SGHAT, FQNNGV. This CDR3 is built from 13 residues. The V end lost 1 base, the J end lost 4 bases, and 7 bases lay between the germline ends. The CDR3 region is CASSLVVAETQYF. The DNA of the CDR3 is TGTGCCAGCAGCTTAGTGGTAGCAGAGACCCAGTACTTC.

Only a few counts were recorded for this clone. This chain links TRBV5-1 with TRBJ2-3; TRBD2 aligns across 7 bases. The CDR3 runs 13 residues. Trimming removed 5 bases from V and 6 bases from J; junction bases left unmatched: 6. Germline CDR1 and CDR2: SGHRS and YFSETQ. Here the CDR3 reads CASSPTSVDTQYF. The CDR3 DNA reads TGCGCCAGCAGTCCTACTAGCGTGGATACGCAGTATTTT.

The chain joins TRBV7-6 to TRBJ1-1; D not resolved. The CDR3 length is 12 residues. V lost 8 bases and J 6 bases, leaving 13 bases between the germline ends. The germline CDR1 and CDR2 sequences are SGHVS and FNYEAQ. The CDR3 nucleotides are TGTGCCAGCTCTGACGGAGGGTCTGAAGCTTTCTTT. Its translation: CASSDGGSEAFF.

Regarding this clone: An end of the junction does not agree with germline; a read error may underlie this. The chain couples TRBV6-5 to TRBJ2-7; 9 bases map to TRBD2. The CDR3 is 15 amino acids. Germline V gives CDR1 MNHEY, CDR2 SVGAGI. In nucleotides, the CDR3 is TGTGCCAGCAGTTACAACGCGGGGGGGCCCTACAAGCAGTACTTC. Its protein product is CASSYNAGGPYKQYF.

This chain joins TRBV19 and TRBJ1-1; tentative D call: TRBD1 (5 bases). The V end was cut by 3 bases, the J end by 1 base, with 15 bases between. The CDR3 is 16 amino acids. Germline assignment: CDR1 LNHDA and CDR2 SQIVND (reference sequence). The CDR3 loop is CASSIGGWAGNTEAFF. CDR3 nucleotides: TGTGCCAGTAGTATTGGGGGGTGGGCAGGGAACACTGAAGCTTTCTTT.

This clone showed up just once. DNA for the CDR3: TGCGCCAGCAGCTTCAATTCATTTAGCGGCACAGATACGCAGTATTTT. Its translation is CASSFNSFSGTDTQYF. V gene TRBV5-1 combines with J gene TRBJ2-3, with D maybe TRBD2 (5 bases). The CDR3 sequence is 16 residues long. Germline V gene data show CDR1 as SGHRS and CDR2 as YFSETQ. Trimming pared 2 bases from V and 1 base from J, leaving 14 bases between.

This clone was recorded once. The chain links TRBV27 to TRBJ2-1; D is uncertain. Trimming pared 0 bases from V and 10 bases from J, leaving 13 bases between. Germline V gene data show CDR1 as MNHEY and CDR2 as SMNVEV (reference sequence). The CDR3 totals 14 residues. The CDR3 DNA reads as TGTGCCAGCAGTTTATCATGGGGAATTGACGAGCAGTTCTTC. It codes for CASSLSWGIDEQFF.

This chain links TRBV5-1 with TRBJ2-1; D may correspond to TRBD1 or TRBD2 (5 bases each). Germline CDR1 reads SGHRS; CDR2 reads YFSETQ. The CDR3 totals 15 residues. Trimming shortened V by 7 bases and J by 4 bases, and 18 bases separated the two germline ends. The CDR3 loop is CASRPPGPRYNEQFF. CDR3 sequence (DNA): TGCGCCAGCCGCCCCCCGGGACCTCGATACAATGAGCAGTTCTTC.

This chain joins TRBV2 and TRBJ1-1; D may be TRBD1 (5 bases). The CDR3 length is 14 residues. From germline, CDR1 is SNHLY and CDR2 FYNNEI. V was shortened by 6 bases and J by 3 bases, with 14 bases between the two germline ends. CDR3 DNA sequence: TGTGCCAGCAGGTCTAGTGCGGGGGACACTGAAGCTTTCTTT. Amino acid sequence: CASRSSAGDTEAFF. Looking up the rest from reference TRBV2 and TRBJ1-1 gives the full variable domain: EPEVTQTPSHQVTQMGQEVILRCVPISNHLYFYWYRQILGQKVEFLVSFYNNEISEKSEIFDDQFSVERPDGSNFTLKIRSTKLEDSAMYFCASRSSAGDTEAFFGQGTRLTVV.

This chain joins TRBV28 and TRBJ1-1, with unresolved D. CDR1 and CDR2 from the germline V gene are MDHEN and SYDVKM. CDR3 length: 14 residues. Trimming removed 4 bases from V and 0 bases from J, with 9 bases in between. DNA of the CDR3: TGTGCCAGCAGTTCCAGACCCATGAACACTGAAGCTTTCTTT. It yields the protein CASSSRPMNTEAFF.

There are a few counts of this clone. V and J are TRBV11-2 and TRBJ1-2; TRBD1 might be the D (6 bases). The germline V gene encodes CDR1 SGHAT and CDR2 FQNNGV. V was shortened by 5 bases and J by 4 bases, with 23 bases between the two germline ends. CDR3 size: 17 residues. The CDR3 is CASSVNQGTSGGYGYTF. The CDR3, as DNA: TGTGCCAGCAGCGTTAATCAGGGGACCTCCGGCGGCTATGGCTACACCTTC.

The chain employs TRBV9 and TRBJ2-1; TRBD2 matches at 12 bases. V was pared by 3 bases and J by 9 bases, with 4 bases of the junction left unmatched. This CDR3 is built from 14 residues. Germline assignment: CDR1 SGDLS and CDR2 YYNGEE. Written as DNA, the CDR3 is TGTGCCAGCAGCGGGACTAGCGGGAACGGTGAGCAGTTCTTC. Amino acids: CASSGTSGNGEQFF.

The table lists this clone with a few counts. The V gene is TRBV7-6, the J gene TRBJ2-7; 14 bases align to TRBD2. Unmatched junction bases numbered 4, after V lost 5 bases and J lost 4 bases. The CDR3 has 15 amino acids. Germline-derived CDR1 and CDR2 are SGHVS and FNYEAQ. The CDR3 coding sequence is TGTGCCAGCAGCCGACTAGCGGGAGGGGGTTACGAGCAGTACTTC. Its protein product is CASSRLAGGGYEQYF.

This clone was seen a single time. The genes are TRBV27 and TRBJ2-5; D not certain. The CDR3 is 11 residues long. V lost 4 bases, J lost 7 bases, and 7 bases lay in between. Per germline, CDR1 MNHEY and CDR2 SMNVEV (reference sequence). CDR3 loop: CASSSTGTQYF. The CDR3, as DNA: TGTGCCAGCAGTTCGACCGGGACCCAGTACTTC.